This TCR beta chain was found in a study of blood T cell repertoires in COVID-19. Across the study: From the United States, Italy and Spain came samples of acute and convalescent COVID-19.

In the study's own analysis: By means of reference gene primer amplification, nucleated cell counts were estimated. TCRdb keeps only in-frame clones here, not all; method: immunoSEQ multiplex PCR. D and trimming were read from the DNA, whereas the V and J calls and clone size are those reported in that table. The data show under 250,000 clones, about 79% seen once. Assignments of participants to cohorts depended upon their own reported clinical history. Recovered status applied to Cohort 3 donors who had two consecutive negative PCRs. It also applied to those with clearance or with symptom resolution. The CDR3 totals 18 residues.

Sequencing used PBMCs or T cells enriched from blood (not recorded which). This TCR was sampled from a woman aged 55-70 years who had recovered from COVID-19. The chain combines TRBV1 with TRBJ2-5; TRBD2, the table's D call, was not compared with the DNA. TRBV1 is a pseudogene segment. CDR3 sequence (DNA): TGCACCAGCAGCCAAGCCCGTCCCCTAGCGGGGGAGTTTGAGACCCAGTACTTC. Amino acid sequence: CTSSQARPLAGEFETQYF.